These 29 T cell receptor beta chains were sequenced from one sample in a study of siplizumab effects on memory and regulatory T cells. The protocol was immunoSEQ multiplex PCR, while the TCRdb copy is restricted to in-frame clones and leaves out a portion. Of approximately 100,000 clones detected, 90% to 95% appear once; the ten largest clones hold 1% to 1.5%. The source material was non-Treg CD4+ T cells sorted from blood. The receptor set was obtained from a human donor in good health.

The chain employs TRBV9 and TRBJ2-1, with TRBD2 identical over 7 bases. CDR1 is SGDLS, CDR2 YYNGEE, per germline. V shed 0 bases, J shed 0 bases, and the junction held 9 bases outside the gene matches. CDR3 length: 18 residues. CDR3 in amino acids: CASSVVGGTEISYNEQFF. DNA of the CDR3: TGTGCCAGCAGCGTAGTGGGAGGGACTGAGATCTCCTACAATGAGCAGTTCTTC.

This CDR3 is CASSGGGNEQFF. CDR3 nucleotide sequence: TGTGCCAGCAGTGGAGGGGGGAATGAGCAGTTCTTC. The rearrangement uses TRBV6-1 and TRBJ2-1; D could derive from TRBD1 or TRBD2 (6 bases each). From germline, CDR1 is MNHNS and CDR2 SASEGT. V was shortened by 4 bases and J by 7 bases, with 8 bases between the two germline ends. This CDR3 contains 12 residues.

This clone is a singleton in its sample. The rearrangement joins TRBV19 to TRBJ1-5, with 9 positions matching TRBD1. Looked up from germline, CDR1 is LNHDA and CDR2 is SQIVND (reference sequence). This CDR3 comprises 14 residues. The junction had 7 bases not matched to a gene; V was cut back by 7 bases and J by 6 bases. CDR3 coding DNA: TGTGCCAGTAAACTGGGACAGGGTCCTCAGCCCCAGCATTTT. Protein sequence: CASKLGQGPQPQHF.

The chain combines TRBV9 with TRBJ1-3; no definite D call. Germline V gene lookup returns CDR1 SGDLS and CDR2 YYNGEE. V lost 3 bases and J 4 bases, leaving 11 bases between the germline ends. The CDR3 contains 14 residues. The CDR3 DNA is TGTGCCAGCAGCGCCGGGGTCCCCGGAAACACCATATATTTT. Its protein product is CASSAGVPGNTIYF.

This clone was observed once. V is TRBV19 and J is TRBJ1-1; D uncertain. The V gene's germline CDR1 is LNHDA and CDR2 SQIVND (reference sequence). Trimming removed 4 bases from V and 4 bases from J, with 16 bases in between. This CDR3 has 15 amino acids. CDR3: CASSTVYQKSTEAFF. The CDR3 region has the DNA TGTGCCAGTAGTACAGTCTATCAGAAGAGCACTGAAGCTTTCTTT.

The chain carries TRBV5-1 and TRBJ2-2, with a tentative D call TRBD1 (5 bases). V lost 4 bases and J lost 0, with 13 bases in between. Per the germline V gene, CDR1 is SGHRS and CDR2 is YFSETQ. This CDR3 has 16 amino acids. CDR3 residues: CASSRDRYTNTGELFF. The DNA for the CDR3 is TGCGCCAGCAGCAGAGACAGATACACGAACACCGGGGAGCTGTTTTTT.

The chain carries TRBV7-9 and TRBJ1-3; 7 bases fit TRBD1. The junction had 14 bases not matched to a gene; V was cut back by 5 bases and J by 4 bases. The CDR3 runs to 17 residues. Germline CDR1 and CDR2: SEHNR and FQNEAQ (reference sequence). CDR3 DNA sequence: TGTGCCAGCAGCACCCAGACAGGGTGGTCGTCCGGAAACACCATATATTTT. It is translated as CASSTQTGWSSGNTIYF.

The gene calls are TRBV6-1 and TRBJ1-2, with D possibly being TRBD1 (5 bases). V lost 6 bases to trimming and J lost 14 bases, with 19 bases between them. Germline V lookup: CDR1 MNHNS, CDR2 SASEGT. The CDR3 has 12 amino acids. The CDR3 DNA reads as TGTGCCAGCAGCGTTAGTAGGACACTTCATACCTTC. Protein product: CASSVSRTLHTF.

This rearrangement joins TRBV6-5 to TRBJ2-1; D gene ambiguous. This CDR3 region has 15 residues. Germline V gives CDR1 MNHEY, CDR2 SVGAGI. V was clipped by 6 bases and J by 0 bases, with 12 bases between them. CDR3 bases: TGTGCCAGCAGCCGAACTACCTACTCCTACAATGAGCAGTTCTTC. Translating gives CASSRTTYSYNEQFF.

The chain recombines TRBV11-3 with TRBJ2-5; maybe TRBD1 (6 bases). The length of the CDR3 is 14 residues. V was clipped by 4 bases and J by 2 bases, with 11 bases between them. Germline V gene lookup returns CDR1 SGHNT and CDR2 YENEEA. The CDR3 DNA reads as TGTGCCAGCAGCTCTCGCCAGGGGCAAGAGACCCAGTACTTC. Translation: CASSSRQGQETQYF.

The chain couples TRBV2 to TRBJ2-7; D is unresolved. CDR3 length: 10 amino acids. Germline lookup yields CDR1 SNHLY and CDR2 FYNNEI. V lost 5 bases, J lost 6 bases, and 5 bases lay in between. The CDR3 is CASSLGEQYF. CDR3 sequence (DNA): TGTGCCAGCAGTCTTGGCGAGCAGTACTTC.

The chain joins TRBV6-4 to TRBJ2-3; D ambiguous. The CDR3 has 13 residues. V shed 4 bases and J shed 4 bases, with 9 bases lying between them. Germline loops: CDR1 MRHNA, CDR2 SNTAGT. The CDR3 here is CASSVGFSDTQYF. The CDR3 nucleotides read TGTGCCAGCAGTGTTGGGTTTTCAGATACGCAGTATTTT.

CDR3 in DNA: TGTGCCAGCAGCGCCGATGGACAGGGAAGTCAGCCCCAGCATTTT. It specifies CASSADGQGSQPQHF. This chain joins TRBV9 and TRBJ1-5, with 8 bases aligning to TRBD1. Germline V gene data show CDR1 as SGDLS and CDR2 as YYNGEE. The V segment lost 3 bases and the J segment 6 bases; nucleotides outside the gene matches: 8. This CDR3 comprises 15 residues.

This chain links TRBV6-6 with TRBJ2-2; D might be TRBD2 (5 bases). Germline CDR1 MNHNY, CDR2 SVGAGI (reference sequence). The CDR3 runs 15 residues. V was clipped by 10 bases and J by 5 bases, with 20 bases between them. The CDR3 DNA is TGTGCCACCCGATTTCGGGCGGAGGAGACCGGGGAGCTGTTTTTT. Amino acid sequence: CATRFRAEETGELFF.

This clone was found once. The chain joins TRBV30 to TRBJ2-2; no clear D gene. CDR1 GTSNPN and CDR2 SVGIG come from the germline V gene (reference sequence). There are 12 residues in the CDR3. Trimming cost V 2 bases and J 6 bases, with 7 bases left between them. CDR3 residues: CAWSRRSGELFF. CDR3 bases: TGTGCCTGGAGTCGTCGGTCCGGGGAGCTGTTTTTT.

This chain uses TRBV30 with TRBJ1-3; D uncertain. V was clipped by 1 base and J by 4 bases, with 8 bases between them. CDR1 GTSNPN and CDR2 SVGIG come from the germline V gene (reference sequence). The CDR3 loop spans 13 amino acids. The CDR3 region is CAWSEGSGNTIYF. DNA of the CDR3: TGTGCCTGGAGTGAGGGTTCCGGAAACACCATATATTTT.

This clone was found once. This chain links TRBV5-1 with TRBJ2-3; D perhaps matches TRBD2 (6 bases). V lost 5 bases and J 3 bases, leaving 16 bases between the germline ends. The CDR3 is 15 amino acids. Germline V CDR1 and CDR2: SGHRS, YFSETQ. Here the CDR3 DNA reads TGCGCCAGCAGGATGGGGCTTGGACTAACAGATACGCAGTATTTT. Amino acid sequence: CASRMGLGLTDTQYF. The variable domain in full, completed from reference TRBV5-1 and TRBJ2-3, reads KAGVTQTPRYLIKTRGQQVTLSCSPISGHRSVSWYQQTPGQGLQFLFEYFSETQRNKGNFPGRFSGRQFSNSRSEMNVSTLELGDSALYLCASRMGLGLTDTQYFGPGTRLTVL.

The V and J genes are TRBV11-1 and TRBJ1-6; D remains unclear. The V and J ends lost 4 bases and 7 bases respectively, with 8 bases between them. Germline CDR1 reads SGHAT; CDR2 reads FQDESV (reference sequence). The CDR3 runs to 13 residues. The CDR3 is CASSSHQNSPLHF. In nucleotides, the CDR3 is TGTGCCAGCAGCTCACACCAGAATTCACCCCTCCACTTT.

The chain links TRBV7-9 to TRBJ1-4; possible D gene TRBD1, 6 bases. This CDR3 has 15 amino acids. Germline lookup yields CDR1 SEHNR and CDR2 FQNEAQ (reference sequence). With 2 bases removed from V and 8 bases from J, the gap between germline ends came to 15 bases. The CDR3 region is CASSLSLQGGEKLFF. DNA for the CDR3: TGTGCCAGCAGCTTATCACTACAGGGAGGCGAAAAACTGTTTTTT.

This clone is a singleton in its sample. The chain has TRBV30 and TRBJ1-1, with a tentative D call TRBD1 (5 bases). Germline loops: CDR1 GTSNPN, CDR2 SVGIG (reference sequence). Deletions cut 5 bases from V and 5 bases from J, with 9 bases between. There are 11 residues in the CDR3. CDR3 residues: CAWRQRTEAFF. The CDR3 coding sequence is TGTGCCTGGCGACAGCGGACTGAAGCTTTCTTT. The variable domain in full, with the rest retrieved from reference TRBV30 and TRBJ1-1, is SQTIHQWPATLVQPVGSPLSLECTVEGTSNPNLYWYRQAAGRGLQLLFYSVGIGQISSEVPQNLSASRPQDRQFILSSKKLLLSDSGFYLCAWRQRTEAFFGQGTRLTVV.

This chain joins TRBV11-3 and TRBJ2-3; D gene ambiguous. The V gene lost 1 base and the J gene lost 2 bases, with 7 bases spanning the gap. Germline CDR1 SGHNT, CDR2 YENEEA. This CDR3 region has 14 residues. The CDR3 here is CASSLGHLTDTQYF. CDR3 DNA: TGTGCCAGCAGCTTAGGACACCTCACAGATACGCAGTATTTT.

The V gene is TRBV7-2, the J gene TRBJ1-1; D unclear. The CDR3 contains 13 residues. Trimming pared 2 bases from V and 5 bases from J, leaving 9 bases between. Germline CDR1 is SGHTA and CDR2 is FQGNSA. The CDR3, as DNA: TGTGCCAGCAGCTTACTCCTGACGACTGAAGCTTTCTTT. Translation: CASSLLLTTEAFF.

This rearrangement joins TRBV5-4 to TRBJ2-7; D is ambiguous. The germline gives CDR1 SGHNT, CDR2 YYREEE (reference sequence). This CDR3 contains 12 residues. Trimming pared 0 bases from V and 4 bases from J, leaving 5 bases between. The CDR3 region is CASSLDFYEQYF. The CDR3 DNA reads TGTGCCAGCAGCTTGGACTTTTACGAGCAGTACTTC.

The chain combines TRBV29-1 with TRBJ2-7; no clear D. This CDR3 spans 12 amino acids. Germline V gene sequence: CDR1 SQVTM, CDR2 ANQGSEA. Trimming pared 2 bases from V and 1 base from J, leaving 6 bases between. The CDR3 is CSVELESYEQYF. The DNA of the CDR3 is TGCAGCGTTGAACTCGAATCCTACGAGCAGTACTTC.

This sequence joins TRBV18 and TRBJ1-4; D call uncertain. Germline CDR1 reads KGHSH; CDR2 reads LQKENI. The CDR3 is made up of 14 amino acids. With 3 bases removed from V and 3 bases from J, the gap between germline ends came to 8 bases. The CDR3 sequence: CASSPGLPNEKLFF. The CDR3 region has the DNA TGTGCCAGCTCACCTGGGTTACCTAATGAAAAACTGTTTTTT.

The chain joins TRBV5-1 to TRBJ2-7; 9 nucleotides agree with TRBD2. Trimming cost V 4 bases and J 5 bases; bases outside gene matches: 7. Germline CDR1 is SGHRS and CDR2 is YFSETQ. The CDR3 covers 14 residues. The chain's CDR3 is CASSRGLARDEQYF. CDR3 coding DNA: TGCGCCAGCAGCCGGGGACTAGCCCGCGACGAGCAGTACTTC.

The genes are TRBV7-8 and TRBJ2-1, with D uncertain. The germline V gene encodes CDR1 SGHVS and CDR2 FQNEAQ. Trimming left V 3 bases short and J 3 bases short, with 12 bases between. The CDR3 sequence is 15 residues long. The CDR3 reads CASSFQRLVYNEQFF. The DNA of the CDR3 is TGTGCCAGCAGCTTTCAAAGACTGGTCTACAATGAGCAGTTCTTC.

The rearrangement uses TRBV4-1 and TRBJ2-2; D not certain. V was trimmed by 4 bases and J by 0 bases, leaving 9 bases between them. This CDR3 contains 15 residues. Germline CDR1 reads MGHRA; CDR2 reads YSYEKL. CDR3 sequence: CASSRVLANTGELFF. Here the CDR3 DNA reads TGCGCCAGCAGCCGAGTCCTCGCGAACACCGGGGAGCTGTTTTTT.

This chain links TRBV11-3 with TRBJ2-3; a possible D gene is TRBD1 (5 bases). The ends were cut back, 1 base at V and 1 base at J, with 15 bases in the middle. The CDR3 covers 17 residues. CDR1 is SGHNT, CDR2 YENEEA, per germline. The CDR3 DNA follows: TGTGCCAGCAGCTTAGGGGTTGGGGCGAGCGGCACAGATACGCAGTATTTT. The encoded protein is CASSLGVGASGTDTQYF. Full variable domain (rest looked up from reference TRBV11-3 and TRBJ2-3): EAGVVQSPRYKIIEKKQPVAFWCNPISGHNTLYWYLQNLGQGPELLIRYENEEAVDDSQLPKDRFSAERLKGVDSTLKIQPAELGDSAVYLCASSLGVGASGTDTQYFGPGTRLTVL.